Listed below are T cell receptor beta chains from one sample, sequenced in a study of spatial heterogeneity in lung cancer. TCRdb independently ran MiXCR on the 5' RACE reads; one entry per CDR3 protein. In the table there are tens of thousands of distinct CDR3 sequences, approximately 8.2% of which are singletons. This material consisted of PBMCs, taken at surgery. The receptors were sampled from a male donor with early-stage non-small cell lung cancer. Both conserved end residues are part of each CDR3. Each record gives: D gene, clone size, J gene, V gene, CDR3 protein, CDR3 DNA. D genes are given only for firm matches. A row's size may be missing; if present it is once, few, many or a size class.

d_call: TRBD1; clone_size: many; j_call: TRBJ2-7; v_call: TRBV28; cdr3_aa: CASSPTGTGPNEQYF; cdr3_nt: TGTGCCAGCAGCCCAACCGGGACAGGGCCCAACGAGCAGTACTTC
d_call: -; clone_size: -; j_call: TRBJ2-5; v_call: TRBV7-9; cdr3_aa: CASSLPTSKETQYF; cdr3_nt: TGTGCCAGCAGCTTACCGACTTCTAAAGAGACCCAGTACTTC
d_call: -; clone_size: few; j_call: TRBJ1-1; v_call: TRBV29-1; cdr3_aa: CSAGQMNTEAFF; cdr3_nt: TGCAGCGCAGGACAGATGAACACTGAAGCTTTCTTT
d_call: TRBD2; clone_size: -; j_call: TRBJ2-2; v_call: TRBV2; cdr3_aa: CASRGLANTGELFF; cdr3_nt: TGTGCCAGCAGGGGACTAGCGAACACCGGGGAGCTGTTTTTT
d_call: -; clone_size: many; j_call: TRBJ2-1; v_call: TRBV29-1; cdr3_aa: CSVPIYNEQFF; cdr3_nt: TGCAGCGTTCCGATCTACAATGAGCAGTTCTTC
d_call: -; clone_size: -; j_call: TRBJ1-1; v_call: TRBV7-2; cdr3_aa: CASSPYREDTEAFF; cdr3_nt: TGTGCCAGCAGCCCATACAGGGAGGACACTGAAGCTTTCTTT
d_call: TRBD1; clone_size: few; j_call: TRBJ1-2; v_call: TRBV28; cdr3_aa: CASSSTGTADGYTF; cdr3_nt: TGTGCCAGCAGTTCGACCGGGACAGCAGATGGCTACACCTTC
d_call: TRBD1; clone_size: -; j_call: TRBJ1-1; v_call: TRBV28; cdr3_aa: CASTLTGKNTEAFF; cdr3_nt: TGTGCCAGCACGCTGACAGGGAAGAACACTGAAGCTTTCTTT
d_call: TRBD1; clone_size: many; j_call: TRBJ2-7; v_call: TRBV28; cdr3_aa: CASSPIPGQGSYEQYF; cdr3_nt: TGTGCCAGCAGTCCGATCCCGGGACAGGGGTCTTACGAGCAGTACTTC
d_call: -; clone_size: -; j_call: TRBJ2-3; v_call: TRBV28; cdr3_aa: CATNGGGTDTQYF; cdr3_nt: TGTGCCACCAACGGCGGTGGCACAGATACGCAGTATTTT
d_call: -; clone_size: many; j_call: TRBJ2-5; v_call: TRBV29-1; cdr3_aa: CSSLEGQETQYF; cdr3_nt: TGCAGCTCTCTGGAGGGTCAAGAGACCCAGTACTTC
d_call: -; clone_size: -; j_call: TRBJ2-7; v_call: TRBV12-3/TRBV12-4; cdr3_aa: CASSRQQGSYEQYF; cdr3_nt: TGTGCCAGCAGCCGCCAGCAGGGTAGCTACGAGCAGTACTTC
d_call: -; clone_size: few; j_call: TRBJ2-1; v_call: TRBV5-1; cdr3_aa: CASSARGNSYNEQFF; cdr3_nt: TGCGCCAGCAGCGCCCGAGGTAATTCTTACAATGAGCAGTTCTTC
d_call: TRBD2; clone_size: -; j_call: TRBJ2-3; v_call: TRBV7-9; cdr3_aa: CASMRAGGTDTQYF; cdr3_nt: TGTGCCAGCATGAGGGCGGGGGGCACAGATACGCAGTATTTT
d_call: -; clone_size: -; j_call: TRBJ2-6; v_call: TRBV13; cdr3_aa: CASSWGTSGANVLTF; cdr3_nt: TGTGCCAGCAGCTGGGGGACCTCTGGGGCCAACGTCCTGACTTTC
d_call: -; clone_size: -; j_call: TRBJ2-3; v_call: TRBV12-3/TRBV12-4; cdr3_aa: CASSFGGSSDTQYF; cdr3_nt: TGTGCCAGCAGTTTTGGGGGTTCGTCAGATACGCAGTATTTT
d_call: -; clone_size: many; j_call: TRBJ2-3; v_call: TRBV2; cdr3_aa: CASRERVDTQYF; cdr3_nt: TGTGCCAGCAGAGAACGGGTAGATACGCAGTATTTT
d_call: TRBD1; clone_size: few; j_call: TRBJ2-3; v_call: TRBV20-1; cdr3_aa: CSESTGLTDTQYF; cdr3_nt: TGCAGTGAATCGACAGGGCTCACAGATACGCAGTATTTT
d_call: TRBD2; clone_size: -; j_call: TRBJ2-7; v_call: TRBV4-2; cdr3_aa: CASSQEGRGARYEQYF; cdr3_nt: TGTGCCAGCAGCCAAGAAGGGCGGGGGGCCCGCTACGAGCAGTACTTC
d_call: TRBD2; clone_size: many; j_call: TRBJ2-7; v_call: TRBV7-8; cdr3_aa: CASSSWGLAAYEEQYF; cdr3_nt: TGTGCCAGCAGCTCCTGGGGACTAGCGGCTTACGAAGAGCAGTACTTC
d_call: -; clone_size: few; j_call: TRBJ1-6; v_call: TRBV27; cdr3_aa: CASSLFAISSYNSPLHF; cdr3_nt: TGTGCCAGCAGTTTATTCGCTATTAGCTCCTATAATTCACCCCTCCACTTT
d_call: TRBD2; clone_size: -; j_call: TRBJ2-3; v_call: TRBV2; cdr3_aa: CASRRTSGATTDTQYF; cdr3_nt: TGTGCCAGCAGAAGGACTAGCGGGGCTACGACAGATACGCAGTATTTT
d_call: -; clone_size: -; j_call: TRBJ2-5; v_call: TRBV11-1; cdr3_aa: CASSFAEGETQYF; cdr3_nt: TGTGCCAGCAGCTTTGCGGAGGGAGAGACCCAGTACTTC
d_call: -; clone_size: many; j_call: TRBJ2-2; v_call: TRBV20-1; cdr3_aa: CSARDLHTGELFF; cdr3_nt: TGCAGTGCTAGAGATCTCCACACCGGCGAGCTGTTTTTT
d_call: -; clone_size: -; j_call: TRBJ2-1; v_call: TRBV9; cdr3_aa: CASSVEASYNEQFF; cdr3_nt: TGTGCCAGCAGCGTAGAGGCTTCCTACAATGAGCAGTTCTTC
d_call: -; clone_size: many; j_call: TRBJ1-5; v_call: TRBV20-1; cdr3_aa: CSARDRQDYSNQPQHF; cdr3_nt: TGCAGTGCTAGAGACCGACAGGACTATAGCAATCAGCCCCAGCATTTT
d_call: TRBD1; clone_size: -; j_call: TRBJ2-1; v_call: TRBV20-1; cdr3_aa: CSQGIGTGELGQFF; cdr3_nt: TGCAGCCAGGGGATCGGGACAGGGGAGCTTGGGCAGTTCTTC
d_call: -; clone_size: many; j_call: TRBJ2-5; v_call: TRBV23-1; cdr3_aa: CASSQRPAGSQETQYF; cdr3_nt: TGCGCCAGCAGTCAGCGACCGGCAGGTTCCCAAGAGACCCAGTACTTC
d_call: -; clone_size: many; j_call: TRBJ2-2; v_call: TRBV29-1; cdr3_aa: CSVSGAGRTGELFF; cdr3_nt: TGCAGCGTCTCTGGGGCAGGGCGCACCGGGGAGCTGTTTTTT
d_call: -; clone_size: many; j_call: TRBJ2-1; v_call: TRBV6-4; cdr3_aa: CASPRRGPYNEQFF; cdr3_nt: TGTGCCAGCCCTAGACGGGGGCCGTACAATGAGCAGTTCTTC
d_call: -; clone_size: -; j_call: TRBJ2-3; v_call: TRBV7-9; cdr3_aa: CASSLVSPGARTDTQYF; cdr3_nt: TGTGCCAGCAGCTTAGTCTCGCCGGGAGCACGCACAGATACGCAGTATTTT
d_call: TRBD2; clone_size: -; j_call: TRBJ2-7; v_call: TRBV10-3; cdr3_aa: CAISESTGGYEQYF; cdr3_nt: TGTGCCATCAGTGAGTCTACCGGGGGGTACGAGCAGTACTTC
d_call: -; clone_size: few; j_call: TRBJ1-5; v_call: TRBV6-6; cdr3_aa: CASSRVGASNQPQHF; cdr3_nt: TGTGCCAGCAGTCGAGTCGGGGCAAGCAATCAGCCCCAGCATTTT
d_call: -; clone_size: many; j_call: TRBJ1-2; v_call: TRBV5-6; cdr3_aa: CASSLGRTLRSGYTF; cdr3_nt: TGTGCCAGCAGCTTGGGTCGGACCCTGCGTTCGGGCTACACCTTC
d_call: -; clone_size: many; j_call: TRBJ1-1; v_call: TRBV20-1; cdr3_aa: CSARDLNPRPAFF; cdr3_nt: TGCAGTGCTAGAGACCTCAATCCCAGGCCAGCTTTCTTT
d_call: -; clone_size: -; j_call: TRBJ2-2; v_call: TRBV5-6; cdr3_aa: CASSSGLITGELFF; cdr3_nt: TGTGCCAGCAGCTCGGGACTCATTACAGGGGAGCTGTTTTTT
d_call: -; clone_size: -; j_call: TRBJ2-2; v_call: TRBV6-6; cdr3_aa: CASRDTGTHTGELFF; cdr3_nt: TGTGCCAGCAGGGATACCGGGACCCACACCGGGGAGCTGTTTTTT
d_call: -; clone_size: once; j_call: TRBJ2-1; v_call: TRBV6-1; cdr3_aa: CATQEYNEQFF; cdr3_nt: TGTGCCACACAGGAATACAATGAGCAGTTCTTC
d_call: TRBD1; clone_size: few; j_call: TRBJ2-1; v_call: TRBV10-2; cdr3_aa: CASKALDRQYNEQFF; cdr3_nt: TGCGCCAGCAAAGCCCTGGACAGGCAATACAATGAGCAGTTCTTC
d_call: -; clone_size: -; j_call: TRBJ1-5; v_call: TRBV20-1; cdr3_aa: CSAYFRRQGPQPQHF; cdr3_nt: TGCAGTGCTTACTTCCGGAGACAAGGTCCCCAGCCCCAGCATTTT
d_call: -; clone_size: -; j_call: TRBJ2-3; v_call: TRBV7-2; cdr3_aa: CASSPDRSVRDTQYF; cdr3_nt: TGTGCCAGCAGCCCAGACAGGTCGGTTAGAGATACGCAGTATTTT
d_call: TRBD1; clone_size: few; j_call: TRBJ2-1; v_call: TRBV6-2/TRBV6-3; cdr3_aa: CASSQYRGSDYNEQFF; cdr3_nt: TGTGCCAGCAGCCAATACAGGGGGTCTGACTACAATGAGCAGTTCTTC
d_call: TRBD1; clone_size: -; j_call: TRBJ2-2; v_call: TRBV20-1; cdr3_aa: CSAGQGGGELFF; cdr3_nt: TGCAGTGCTGGACAGGGTGGCGGGGAGCTGTTTTTT
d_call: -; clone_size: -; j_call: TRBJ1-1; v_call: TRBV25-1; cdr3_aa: CASRDYTEAFF; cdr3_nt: TGTGCCAGCAGAGACTACACTGAAGCTTTCTTT
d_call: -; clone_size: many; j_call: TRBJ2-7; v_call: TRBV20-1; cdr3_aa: CSASKPEYEQYF; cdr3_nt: TGCAGTGCTAGCAAACCAGAATACGAGCAGTACTTC
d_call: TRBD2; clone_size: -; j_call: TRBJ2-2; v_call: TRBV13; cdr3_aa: CASRPGGAGYTGELFF; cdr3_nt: TGTGCCAGCCGTCCAGGAGGAGCGGGGTACACCGGGGAGCTGTTTTTT
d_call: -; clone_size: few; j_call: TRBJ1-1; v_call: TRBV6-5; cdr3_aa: CASRVRLNTEAFF; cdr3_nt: TGTGCCAGCAGGGTCAGATTGAACACTGAAGCTTTCTTT
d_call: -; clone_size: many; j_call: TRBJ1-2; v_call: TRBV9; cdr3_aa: CASSLASGHRTGGNYGYTF; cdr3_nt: TGTGCCAGCAGCCTCGCCTCGGGACACCGAACCGGAGGGAACTATGGCTACACCTTC
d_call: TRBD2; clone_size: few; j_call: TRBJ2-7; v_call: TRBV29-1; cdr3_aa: CSVSFAGGAYEQYF; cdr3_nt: TGCAGCGTGTCATTCGCGGGGGGGGCCTACGAGCAGTACTTC
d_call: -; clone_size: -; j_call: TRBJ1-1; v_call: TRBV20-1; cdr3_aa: CSAEGQNTEAFF; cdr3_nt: TGCAGTGCTGAAGGACAGAACACTGAAGCTTTCTTT
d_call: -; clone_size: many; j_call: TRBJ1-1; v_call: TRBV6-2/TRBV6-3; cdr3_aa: CASSYAGGRSTEAFF; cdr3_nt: TGTGCCAGCAGTTATGCGGGGGGCCGCAGCACTGAAGCTTTCTTT
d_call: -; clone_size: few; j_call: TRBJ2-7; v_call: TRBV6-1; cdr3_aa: CATLGRTYEQYF; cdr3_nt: TGTGCCACCCTGGGTCGAACCTACGAGCAGTACTTC
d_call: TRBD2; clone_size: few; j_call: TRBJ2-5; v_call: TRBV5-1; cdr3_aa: CASSRGGTSGRETQYF; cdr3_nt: TGCGCCAGCAGCAGGGGAGGGACTAGCGGAAGAGAGACCCAGTACTTC
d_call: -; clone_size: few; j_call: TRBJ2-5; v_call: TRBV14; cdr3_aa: CASSQAKTQYF; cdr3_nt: TGTGCCAGCAGCCAAGCTAAGACCCAGTACTTC